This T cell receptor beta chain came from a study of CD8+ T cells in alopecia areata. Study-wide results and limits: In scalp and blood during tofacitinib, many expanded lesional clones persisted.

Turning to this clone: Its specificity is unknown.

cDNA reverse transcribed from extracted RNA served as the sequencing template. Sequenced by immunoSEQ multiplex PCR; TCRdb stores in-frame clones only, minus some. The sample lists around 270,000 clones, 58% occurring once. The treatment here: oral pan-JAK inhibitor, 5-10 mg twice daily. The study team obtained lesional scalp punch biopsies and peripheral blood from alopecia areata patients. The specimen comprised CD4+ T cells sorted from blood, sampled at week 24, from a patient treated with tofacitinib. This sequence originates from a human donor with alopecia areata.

The CDR3 sequence: CASSYSLGTQPQHF. The DNA for the CDR3 is TGTGCCAGCAGTTACTCTTTAGGGACTCAGCCCCAGCATTTT. The V call is TRBV6-5, the J call TRBJ1-5, with TRBD1 as a possible D gene (5 bases). This CDR3 contains 14 residues. From germline, CDR1 is MNHEY and CDR2 SVGAGI. Trimming removed 0 bases at V and 6 bases at J, with 9 bases between.